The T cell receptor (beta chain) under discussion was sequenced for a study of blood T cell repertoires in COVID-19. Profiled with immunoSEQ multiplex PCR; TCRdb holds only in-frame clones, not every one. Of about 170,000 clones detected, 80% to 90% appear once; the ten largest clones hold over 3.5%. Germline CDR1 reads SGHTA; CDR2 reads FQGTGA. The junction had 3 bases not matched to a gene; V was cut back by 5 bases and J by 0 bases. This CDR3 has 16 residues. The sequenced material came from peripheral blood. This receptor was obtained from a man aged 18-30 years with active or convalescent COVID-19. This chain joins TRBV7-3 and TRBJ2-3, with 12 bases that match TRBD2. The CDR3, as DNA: TGTGCCAGCAGCCCGGGGACTAGCGGGAGCACAGATACGCAGTATTTT. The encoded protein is CASSPGTSGSTDTQYF.